Shown below are 24 T cell receptor beta chains from a single sample sequenced in a study of naive and memory T cell subsets. Two oligonucleotides, mixed equimolar, formed the beta constant-region primer covering TRBC1 and TRBC2. Each CDR3 protein gets one entry after TCRdb re-called the UMI-ligation and nested PCR reads with MiXCR. This table has 140,000 to 150,000 distinct CDR3 sequences, over 15% appearing once. The sequenced sample was naive CD4+ T cells from blood. These receptors were collected from a human donor in good health.

A few counts support this clonotype. As the CDR3 is not closed by the conserved phenylalanine or tryptophan, this likely results from a read error. The DNA is left out, because the CDR3 cannot be placed on it with certainty; the CDR3 is given as TCRdb lists it. This rearrangement joins TRBV2 to TRBJ2-5; the D call of TRBD1 is as the table states it, not checked on the DNA. The CDR3 has 13 residues if both end residues are counted. From germline, CDR1 is SNHLY and CDR2 FYNNEI. The CDR3 sequence is CASSEALRTAREI.

This clonotype showed up just once. A much larger clonotype is one base distant, so this may be a read error. This rearrangement joins TRBV7-9 to TRBJ2-7, with unresolved D. The CDR3 consists of 11 residues. Germline V gives CDR1 SEHNR, CDR2 FQNEAQ (reference sequence). V dropped 2 bases and J dropped 3 bases, with 2 bases sitting between them. The CDR3 nucleotides read TGTGCCAGCAGCTTAATCTACGAGCAGTACTTC. Translation gives CASSLIYEQYF.

This clonotype showed up just a few times. The rearrangement links TRBV27 to TRBJ1-5; tentative D call: TRBD1 (6 bases). This CDR3 has 16 residues. From germline, CDR1 is MNHEY and CDR2 SMNVEV (reference sequence). V was cut by 5 bases and J by 0 bases, with 14 bases left in between. CDR3 DNA: TGTGCCAGCAGTAGGGGGACAACCGATAGCAATCAGCCCCAGCATTTT. Its translation: CASSRGTTDSNQPQHF.

This chain links TRBV15 with TRBJ1-1; tentatively, D is TRBD1 (6 bases). CDR1 and CDR2 (germline): LNHNV, YYDKDF (reference sequence). The CDR3 sequence is 13 residues long. The germline V and J ends were trimmed by 3 bases and 1 base, with 6 bases remaining between them. The CDR3 bases are TGTGCCACCAGCAGGACAGGGAACACTGAAGCTTTCTTT. The encoded protein is CATSRTGNTEAFF.

The V and J genes are TRBV20-1 and TRBJ1-1; D uncertain. V was cut by 1 base and J by 0 bases, with 12 bases left in between. The germline V gene has CDR1 DFQATT and CDR2 SNEGSKA (reference sequence). This CDR3 has 15 residues. This CDR3 is CSARAHPQMNTEAFF. CDR3 sequence (DNA): TGCAGTGCTAGAGCGCACCCTCAAATGAACACTGAAGCTTTCTTT.

The rearrangement links TRBV20-1 to TRBJ2-3, with 10 bases that match TRBD2. The germline V gene has CDR1 DFQATT and CDR2 SNEGSKA (reference sequence). The CDR3 is 16 residues long. V shed 3 bases and J 5 bases; nucleotides not matched to a gene: 11. In DNA form, the CDR3 reads TGCAGTGCTAGTAGCCAAGCGGGAGGGCTAAGAGATACGCAGTATTTT. As protein: CSASSQAGGLRDTQYF.

The chain employs TRBV4-1 and TRBJ1-1, with 8 bases identical to TRBD1. CDR3 length equals 18 residues. Germline loops: CDR1 MGHRA, CDR2 YSYEKL. J gave up 1 base and V 4 bases, and 14 bases lay outside the gene matches. This CDR3 is CASSRNNPWDRRNTEAFF. Here the CDR3 DNA reads TGCGCCAGCAGCCGGAACAACCCGTGGGACAGGCGGAACACTGAAGCTTTCTTT.

V is TRBV7-2 and J is TRBJ2-7; TRBD2 agrees at 10 bases. The ends lost 4 bases at V and 4 bases at J; junction bases unmatched: 13. CDR1 and CDR2 (germline): SGHTA, FQGNSA. This CDR3 is 17 amino acids long. CDR3 DNA: TGTGCCAGCAGCTCAAGGGCTAGCGGGAGTACGGGGTACGAGCAGTACTTC. Its protein is CASSSRASGSTGYEQYF.

The chain couples TRBV10-1 to TRBJ1-2; the match to TRBD1 covers 7 bases. CDR1 and CDR2 (germline): WNHNN, SYGVQD (reference sequence). The V segment lost 8 bases and the J segment 1 base; nucleotides outside the gene matches: 22. This CDR3 is 19 amino acids long. DNA for the CDR3: TGCGCCAGCCGAGAAACAGGGGATTCCAACCAATTTAATAACTATGGCTACACCTTC. This codes for CASRETGDSNQFNNYGYTF.

The rearrangement uses TRBV7-8 and TRBJ2-1; D possibly uses TRBD1 or TRBD2 (6 bases each). V was cut by 3 bases and J by 4 bases, with 19 bases left in between. The CDR3 runs to 17 residues. In germline, CDR1 is SGHVS, CDR2 FQNEAQ. This CDR3 reads CASSLTAGQPRYNEQFF. The CDR3 nucleotides read TGTGCCAGCAGCTTGACCGCGGGACAACCAAGGTACAATGAGCAGTTCTTC. Looking up the rest from reference TRBV7-8 and TRBJ2-1 gives the full variable domain: GAGVSQSPRYKVAKRGQDVALRCDPISGHVSLFWYQQALGQGPEFLTYFQNEAQLDKSGLPSDRFFAERPEGSVSTLKIQRTQQEDSAVYLCASSLTAGQPRYNEQFFGPGTRLTVL.

This clonotype came up a few times. The V call is TRBV7-2, the J call TRBJ2-5; D remains unclear. Germline CDR1 is SGHTA and CDR2 is FQGNSA. This CDR3 comprises 13 residues. V was shortened by 0 bases and J by 5 bases, with 7 bases between the two germline ends. The DNA of the CDR3 is TGTGCCAGCAGCTTAGCGGTCACGGAGACCCAGTACTTC. It translates to CASSLAVTETQYF.

V gene TRBV27 combines with J gene TRBJ2-1; tentatively, D is TRBD2 (6 bases). The CDR3 length is 17 residues. Trimming removed 3 bases from V and 0 bases from J, with 15 bases in between. The V gene's germline CDR1 is MNHEY and CDR2 SMNVEV (reference sequence). CDR3: CASSFRAAGTSYNEQFF. The CDR3 DNA reads as TGTGCCAGCAGTTTCCGGGCGGCGGGGACCTCCTACAATGAGCAGTTCTTC.

The chain recombines TRBV5-1 with TRBJ2-1, with D possibly matching TRBD2 (6 bases). The CDR3 covers 16 residues. Trimming left V 2 bases short and J 2 bases short, with 14 bases between. Germline V gene lookup returns CDR1 SGHRS and CDR2 YFSETQ. Here the CDR3 reads CASSFPEAGPYNEQFF. The CDR3 nucleotides are TGCGCCAGCAGCTTCCCCGAGGCGGGACCCTACAATGAGCAGTTCTTC.

The V gene is TRBV2, the J gene TRBJ1-4; 8 bases match TRBD1. This CDR3 contains 15 residues. Germline CDR1 and CDR2: SNHLY and FYNNEI. With 5 bases clipped from V and 0 bases from J, the junction kept 2 bases outside the gene matches. CDR3 sequence: CASSIQGATNEKLFF. CDR3 coding DNA: TGTGCCAGCAGTATACAGGGGGCAACTAATGAAAAACTGTTTTTT. Complete variable domain (other parts from reference TRBV2 and TRBJ1-4): EPEVTQTPSHQVTQMGQEVILRCVPISNHLYFYWYRQILGQKVEFLVSFYNNEISEKSEIFDDQFSVERPDGSNFTLKIRSTKLEDSAMYFCASSIQGATNEKLFFGSGTQLSVL.

The rearrangement joins TRBV27 to TRBJ2-1; 14 bases line up with TRBD2. The trim removed 1 base at V and 10 bases at J, leaving 12 bases unmatched. The CDR3 spans 18 residues. Germline V gives CDR1 MNHEY, CDR2 SMNVEV (reference sequence). The DNA of the CDR3 is TGTGCCAGCAGTTTATTGGGACTAGCGGGGGAAGCGGGAGGAGAGCAGTTCTTC. Translating gives CASSLLGLAGEAGGEQFF.

There are many counts of this clonotype. The rearrangement joins TRBV28 to TRBJ2-7, with 8 bases that match TRBD1. The trim removed 6 bases at V and 4 bases at J, leaving 2 bases unmatched. Germline V lookup: CDR1 MDHEN, CDR2 SYDVKM. This CDR3 is 12 amino acids long. DNA of the CDR3: TGTGCCAGCAGCCGGACAGGGTACGAGCAGTACTTC. Its translation: CASSRTGYEQYF.

This clonotype was picked up one time. The gene calls are TRBV5-6 and TRBJ2-3, with D possibly matching TRBD2 (5 bases). The germline gives CDR1 SGHDT, CDR2 YYEEEE. The CDR3 is 16 amino acids. V gave up 3 bases and J gave up 6 bases, with 20 bases separating them. The CDR3 DNA reads as TGTGCCAGCAGCTCCCCTCGGGCCCGCCGAGGGGATACGCAGTATTTT. This codes for CASSSPRARRGDTQYF. The full variable domain, its missing parts supplied by reference TRBV5-6 and TRBJ2-3, is DAGVTQSPTHLIKTRGQQVTLRCSPKSGHDTVSWYQQALGQGPQFIFQYYEEEERQRGNFPDRFSGHQFPNYSSELNVNALLLGDSALYLCASSSPRARRGDTQYFGPGTRLTVL.

Details on this clonotype: A much larger clone differs by one base, so this may be a read error. The V gene is TRBV7-9, the J gene TRBJ2-5; D is possibly TRBD1 (6 bases). This CDR3 comprises 14 residues. The germline V gene encodes CDR1 SEHNR and CDR2 FQNEAQ (reference sequence). The CDR3 region has the DNA TGTGCCAGCAGCTTACAACAGGGCCAAGAGGCCCAGTACTTC. Its translation is CASSLQQGQEAQYF.

The chain employs TRBV3-1 and TRBJ2-1; 8 nucleotides agree with TRBD2. Trimming cost V 4 bases and J 2 bases; bases outside gene matches: 7. The V gene's germline CDR1 is LGHDT and CDR2 YNNKEL (reference sequence). This CDR3 spans 16 amino acids. This CDR3 reads CASSPSGSYPYNEQFF. For the CDR3, the DNA is TGTGCCAGCAGCCCAAGCGGGAGTTATCCCTACAATGAGCAGTTCTTC.

This clonotype has only a few counts. The CDR3 loop is CASSQDVLAGNIQYF. Written as DNA, the CDR3 is TGTGCCAGCAGCCAAGATGTCCTAGCGGGAAACATTCAGTACTTC. The rearrangement links TRBV4-2 to TRBJ2-4; 8 bases fit TRBD2. J was trimmed by 6 bases and V by 0 bases; bases with no gene match: 4. Germline V lookup: CDR1 LGHNA, CDR2 YNFKEQ. The CDR3 loop spans 15 amino acids.

This chain connects TRBV12-3 or TRBV12-4 to TRBJ2-7, with 7 bases identical to TRBD1. The CDR3 extends over 13 amino acids. V gave up 5 bases and J gave up 5 bases; unmatched junction bases: 6. The CDR3 DNA reads TGTGCCAGCAGTATGGGACAGCCGAACGAGCAGTACTTC. Encoded protein: CASSMGQPNEQYF.

This clonotype occurred a few times. The chain links TRBV27 to TRBJ2-2; 8 nucleotides align to TRBD2. Trimming cost V 5 bases and J 6 bases; bases outside gene matches: 8. The germline gives CDR1 MNHEY, CDR2 SMNVEV (reference sequence). The CDR3 has 15 amino acids. The DNA for the CDR3 is TGTGCCAGCAGTACTGCGCGGGAGGTGGCCGGGGAGCTGTTTTTT. Translation: CASSTAREVAGELFF.

This clonotype was detected a few times. The rearrangement uses TRBV7-2 and TRBJ2-7; weak D call: TRBD1 (8 bases). V dropped 3 bases and J dropped 2 bases, with 26 bases sitting between them. This CDR3 region has 19 residues. Germline V lookup: CDR1 SGHTA, CDR2 FQGNSA. This chain's CDR3 is CASSLGGVADRDFAYEQYF. CDR3 bases: TGTGCCAGCAGCTTGGGGGGGGTAGCGGACAGGGATTTCGCCTACGAGCAGTACTTC.

V is TRBV30 and J is TRBJ2-7; possible D gene TRBD2, 5 bases. V was cut by 6 bases and J by 3 bases, with 18 bases left in between. The CDR3 sequence is 14 residues long. CDR1 and CDR2 (germline): GTSNPN, SVGIG (reference sequence). CDR3 region: CACKESGSFYEQYF. The CDR3 DNA reads as TGTGCCTGTAAGGAATCGGGATCTTTCTACGAGCAGTACTTC. Full variable domain (rest looked up from reference TRBV30 and TRBJ2-7): SQTIHQWPATLVQPVGSPLSLECTVEGTSNPNLYWYRQAAGRGLQLLFYSVGIGQISSEVPQNLSASRPQDRQFILSSKKLLLSDSGFYLCACKESGSFYEQYFGPGTRLTVT.